This entry lists 4 T cell receptor beta chains sequenced from one sample in a study of blood T cell repertoires in COVID-19. Only in-frame clones appear in the TCRdb table, and some are missing; sequencing was by immunoSEQ multiplex PCR. The sample shows about 120,000 clones, around 83% of them seen only once. Sequences were obtained from peripheral blood. The receptors derive from a man older than 75 with active or convalescent COVID-19.

The chain combines TRBV19 with TRBJ2-2; D possibly corresponds to TRBD1 (6 bases). The CDR3 extends over 16 amino acids. Trimming removed 4 bases at V and 1 base at J, with 13 bases between. Germline V lookup: CDR1 LNHDA, CDR2 SQIVND (reference sequence). The CDR3 spells CASSKGPGQNTGELFF. The DNA for the CDR3 is TGTGCCAGTAGTAAGGGGCCGGGACAGAACACCGGGGAGCTGTTTTTT.

The chain links TRBV4-1 to TRBJ1-5; no firm D call. Trimming took off 0 bases at V and 5 bases at J, with 11 bases between the two ends. The CDR3 has 15 residues. Looked up from germline, CDR1 is MGHRA and CDR2 is YSYEKL. The CDR3 DNA sequence: TGCGCCAGCAGCCAAGATCACGCGCAGGATCAGCCCCAGCATTTT. This gives the protein CASSQDHAQDQPQHF.

This clone is a singleton in its sample. The J gene is TRBJ2-3, the V gene TRBV7-2, with a weak D call TRBD1 (6 bases). Trimming shortened V by 5 bases and J by 3 bases, and 12 bases separated the two germline ends. CDR3 length: 14 amino acids. Germline lookup yields CDR1 SGHTA and CDR2 FQGNSA. The DNA for the CDR3 is TGTGCCAGCAGCAACAGGGCTGGGACAGATACGCAGTATTTT. Translating gives CASSNRAGTDTQYF. Based on the CDR3 plus reference TRBV7-2 and TRBJ2-3, the full variable domain is GAGVSQSPSNKVTEKGKDVELRCDPISGHTALYWYRQSLGQGLEFLIYFQGNSAPDKSGLPSDRFSAERTGGSVSTLTIQRTQQEDSAVYLCASSNRAGTDTQYFGPGTRLTVL.

This sequence joins TRBV19 and TRBJ1-2; maybe TRBD1 (6 bases). This CDR3 region has 16 residues. Trimming took off 1 base at V and 2 bases at J, with 14 bases between the two ends. The V gene's germline CDR1 is LNHDA and CDR2 SQIVND (reference sequence). CDR3: CASSIVGGAENYGYTF. In DNA, the CDR3 is TGTGCCAGTAGTATAGTAGGGGGGGCCGAAAACTATGGCTACACCTTC.